The entry that follows covers one T cell receptor (beta chain) sequence. What it binds is not known. The sample belongs to a study of monozygotic twins with inflammatory bowel disease. Study-level results: Especially with disease activity, IBD patients had fewer clonotypes in common with others than healthy twins did.

The CDR3 sequence is 14 residues long. Germline V gives CDR1 MNHEY, CDR2 SMNVEV (reference sequence). TCRdb reprocessed the 5' RACE reads and stores each CDR3 protein as one record, lacking DNA. The sample holds some 400,000 distinct CDR3 sequences. This chain uses TRBV27 with TRBJ1-3; TCRdb reports TRBD1, a call that lacks DNA to check it against. Sequencing used blood. The clonotype was recovered from a human donor with ulcerative colitis or Crohn's disease, or a healthy co-twin of an affected twin (not recorded which). The CDR3 loop reads CASRPAGSGNTIYF.